A selection of T cell receptor beta chains follows, all from one sample in a study of shared clonotypes between healthy human individuals. Data came from immunoSEQ multiplex PCR; TCRdb stores just in-frame clones and leaves some out. The sample yields roughly 570,000 clones, about 98% seen once. The specimen sequenced was naive CD8+ T cells sorted from blood. All receptors come from a man between 25 and 39 years old in good health. Both conserved end residues are part of each CDR3. Each record gives: V gene, J gene, clone size, D gene, CDR3 protein, CDR3 DNA. The D gene is left open where the match is weak. Rows give clone size only sometimes, using once, few, many, or a class for an expanded clone.

TRBV27	TRBJ2-7	NA	NA	CATSGTSNPYEQYF	TGTGCCACATCCGGGACCTCTAATCCCTACGAGCAGTACTTC
TRBV4-1	TRBJ2-7	NA	NA	CASSQEIMYEQYF	TGCGCCAGCAGCCAAGAGATTATGTACGAGCAGTACTTC
TRBV27	TRBJ1-5	NA	TRBD1	CASSPWGTATSNQPQHF	TGTGCCAGCAGTCCGTGGGGGACAGCCACTAGCAATCAGCCCCAGCATTTT
TRBV27	TRBJ2-3	NA	NA	CASSLGGRSTDTQYF	TGTGCCAGCAGTTTAGGCGGAAGAAGCACAGATACGCAGTATTTT
TRBV5-8	TRBJ2-7	NA	NA	CASSFLRKGHEQYF	TGTGCCAGCAGCTTTCTGCGCAAGGGCCACGAGCAGTACTTC
TRBV5-4	TRBJ2-1	NA	TRBD2	CASSVAGGHKGVKFF	TGTGCCAGCAGCGTAGCGGGAGGGCACAAAGGGGTGAAGTTCTTC
TRBV28	TRBJ2-2	NA	NA	CASSPPGTGELFF	TGTGCCAGCAGTCCCCCAGGCACCGGGGAGCTGTTTTTT
TRBV28	TRBJ2-7	NA	TRBD2	CASSTGLAGYEQYF	TGTGCCAGCTCCACGGGACTAGCGGGATACGAGCAGTACTTC
TRBV6-5	TRBJ2-2	NA	NA	CASYTGELFF	TGTGCCAGTTACACCGGGGAGCTGTTTTTT
TRBV7-2	TRBJ2-5	NA	TRBD2	CASSLGVSGSKETQYF	TGTGCCAGCAGCTTAGGGGTTAGCGGGAGTAAGGAGACCCAGTACTTC
TRBV27	TRBJ2-1	NA	NA	CASSSLSEQFF	TGTGCCAGCAGCAGCCTCAGCGAGCAGTTCTTC
TRBV5-4	TRBJ1-2	NA	NA	CASRKWGDYGYTF	TGTGCCAGCAGGAAGTGGGGTGACTATGGCTACACCTTC
TRBV18	TRBJ2-2	NA	NA	CASSPSSFTGELFF	TGTGCCAGCTCACCATCCTCTTTCACCGGGGAGCTGTTTTTT
TRBV10-3	TRBJ2-7	NA	NA	CAIGGTEGPNYEQYF	TGTGCCATCGGTGGGACGGAAGGCCCAAACTACGAGCAGTACTTC
TRBV2	TRBJ2-1	NA	TRBD2	CASSELSGGEDEQFF	TGTGCCAGCAGCGAACTCAGCGGGGGCGAGGATGAGCAGTTCTTC
TRBV14	TRBJ2-7	NA	NA	CASSQLNGFTYEQYF	TGTGCCAGCAGCCAACTGAATGGTTTCACCTACGAGCAGTACTTC
TRBV28	TRBJ2-4	NA	TRBD1	CASSPSDRGYIQYF	TGTGCCAGCAGTCCCTCGGACAGGGGATACATTCAGTACTTC
TRBV29-1	TRBJ2-1	NA	TRBD2	CSVEIAGVGVYNEQFF	TGCAGCGTTGAAATAGCGGGGGTAGGGGTTTACAATGAGCAGTTCTTC
TRBV27	TRBJ2-7	NA	TRBD1	CASSLSPQGAYEQYF	TGTGCCAGCAGTTTATCACCACAGGGGGCATACGAGCAGTACTTC
TRBV11-2	TRBJ2-1	NA	NA	CASSLVSGVSYNEQFF	TGTGCCAGCAGCTTAGTGTCGGGGGTCTCCTACAATGAGCAGTTCTTC
TRBV4-3	TRBJ1-2	NA	NA	CASSQVTPSNYGYTF	TGCGCCAGCAGCCAAGTTACACCTTCTAACTATGGCTACACCTTC
TRBV27	TRBJ2-1	NA	TRBD2	CASRPGTSNNEQFF	TGTGCCAGCAGACCCGGGACTAGTAACAATGAGCAGTTCTTC
TRBV19	TRBJ2-7	once	TRBD1	CASSEQGSYEQYF	TGTGCCAGTAGTGAACAGGGGTCCTACGAGCAGTACTTC
TRBV7-9	TRBJ2-3	NA	NA	CASSLPYTDTQYF	TGTGCCAGCAGCCTGCCGTATACAGATACGCAGTATTTT
TRBV30	TRBJ1-1	NA	NA	CAWSVGRLMNTEAFF	TGTGCCTGGAGTGTAGGCAGATTAATGAACACTGAAGCTTTCTTT
TRBV7-6	TRBJ2-1	NA	NA	CASSLSDGSSYNEQFF	TGTGCCAGCAGCTTAAGTGACGGAAGCTCCTACAATGAGCAGTTCTTC
TRBV12-1	TRBJ2-2	NA	NA	CASSFESGRARGTGELFF	TGTGCCAGCAGCTTTGAAAGCGGGAGGGCCCGGGGCACCGGGGAGCTGTTTTTT
TRBV6-4	TRBJ1-5	NA	TRBD1	CASIVVQGGDQPQHF	TGTGCCAGCATAGTCGTCCAGGGGGGGGATCAGCCCCAGCATTTT
TRBV5-6	TRBJ2-5	NA	NA	CASSLGGLQETQYF	TGTGCCAGCAGCTTGGGGGGACTGCAAGAGACCCAGTACTTC
TRBV9	TRBJ2-1	NA	TRBD2	CASSVARTAGVRYNEQFF	TGTGCCAGCAGCGTAGCTCGGACCGCGGGAGTACGATACAATGAGCAGTTCTTC
TRBV30	TRBJ1-1	NA	TRBD1	CAWSTGTVEAFF	TGTGCCTGGAGTACCGGGACAGTTGAAGCTTTCTTT
TRBV29-1	TRBJ1-1	once	TRBD1	CSVEGDRGSTEAFF	TGCAGCGTGGAAGGGGACAGGGGTTCCACTGAAGCTTTCTTT
TRBV5-8	TRBJ2-7	NA	NA	CASSLERTPYEQYF	TGTGCCAGCAGCTTGGAACGGACCCCCTACGAGCAGTACTTC
TRBV7-9	TRBJ1-3	NA	TRBD1	CASSPREYRGGNTIYF	TGTGCCAGCAGCCCCAGGGAATACAGGGGTGGAAACACCATATATTTT
TRBV7-9	TRBJ2-5	NA	TRBD1	CASSPSQGAKTQYF	TGTGCCAGCAGCCCAAGTCAGGGGGCTAAGACCCAGTACTTC
TRBV5-6	TRBJ2-1	NA	NA	CASSSDYNEQFF	TGTGCCAGCAGCTCCGACTACAATGAGCAGTTCTTC
TRBV11-2	TRBJ2-1	NA	NA	CASSQYRSSYNEQFF	TGTGCCAGCAGCCAATACAGGAGCTCCTACAATGAGCAGTTCTTC
TRBV4-1	TRBJ1-4	NA	NA	CASSQEGTGEKLFF	TGCGCCAGCAGCCAAGAAGGGACGGGTGAAAAACTGTTTTTT
TRBV30	TRBJ1-5	NA	TRBD1	CAWSKGAGQPQHF	TGTGCCTGGAGTAAGGGGGCTGGTCAGCCCCAGCATTTT
TRBV19	TRBJ1-2	NA	NA	CASSPGKYYGYTF	TGTGCCAGTAGCCCAGGGAAGTACTATGGCTACACCTTC
TRBV15	TRBJ1-1	NA	NA	CATQTTLTESTEAFF	TGTGCCACCCAAACCACTCTGACGGAAAGCACTGAAGCTTTCTTT
TRBV6-5	TRBJ2-1	NA	TRBD1	CASSPGDRHNEQFF	TGTGCCAGCAGCCCGGGGGACAGGCACAATGAGCAGTTCTTC
TRBV14	TRBJ2-5	NA	NA	CASSLRLRETQYF	TGTGCCAGCAGCCTTAGGCTCCGTGAGACCCAGTACTTC
TRBV27	TRBJ2-5	NA	NA	CASSLSSAETQYF	TGTGCCAGCAGTTTGTCTAGCGCGGAGACCCAGTACTTC
TRBV7-2	TRBJ2-7	NA	TRBD2	CASSFHQLAGGSYEQYF	TGTGCCAGCAGCTTTCACCAACTAGCGGGAGGCTCCTACGAGCAGTACTTC
TRBV7-3	TRBJ2-3	NA	TRBD2	CASSFGLAGLTDTQYF	TGTGCCAGCAGCTTCGGACTAGCGGGCCTCACAGATACGCAGTATTTT
TRBV27	TRBJ1-5	NA	NA	CASSSPGSSQPQHF	TGTGCCAGCAGTTCCCCCGGGAGTAGTCAGCCCCAGCATTTT
TRBV7-3	TRBJ2-2	NA	NA	CASSFQHGELFF	TGTGCCAGCAGCTTTCAGCACGGGGAGCTGTTTTTT
TRBV27	TRBJ2-7	NA	NA	CASSPGGRFSYEQYF	TGTGCCAGCAGTCCTGGGGGCAGATTCTCCTACGAGCAGTACTTC
TRBV13	TRBJ2-2	NA	TRBD2	CASSRGLAGHTGELFF	TGTGCCAGCAGCCGGGGACTAGCGGGTCACACCGGGGAGCTGTTTTTT
TRBV5-6	TRBJ2-5	NA	NA	CASSTGPLLGRETQYF	TGTGCCAGCAGCACAGGGCCCTTACTGGGGAGGGAGACCCAGTACTTC